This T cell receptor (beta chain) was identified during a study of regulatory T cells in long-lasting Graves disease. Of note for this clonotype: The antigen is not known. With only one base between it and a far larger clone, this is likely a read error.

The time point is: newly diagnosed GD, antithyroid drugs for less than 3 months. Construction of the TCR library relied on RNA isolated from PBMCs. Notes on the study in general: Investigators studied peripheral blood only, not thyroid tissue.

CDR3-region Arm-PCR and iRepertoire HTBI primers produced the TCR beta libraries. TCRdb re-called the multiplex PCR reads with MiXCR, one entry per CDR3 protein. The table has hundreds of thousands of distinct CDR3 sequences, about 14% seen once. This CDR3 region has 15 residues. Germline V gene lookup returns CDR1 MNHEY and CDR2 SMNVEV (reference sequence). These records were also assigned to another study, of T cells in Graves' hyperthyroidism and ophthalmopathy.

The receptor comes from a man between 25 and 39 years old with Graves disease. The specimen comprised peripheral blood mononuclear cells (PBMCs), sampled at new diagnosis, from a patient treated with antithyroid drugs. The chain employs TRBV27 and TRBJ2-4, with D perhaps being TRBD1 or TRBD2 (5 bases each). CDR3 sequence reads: CASSFRDPLLSEQLF. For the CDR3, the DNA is TGTGCCAGCAGTTTTAGGGACCCTCTACTCAGTGAGCAGCTCTTC.